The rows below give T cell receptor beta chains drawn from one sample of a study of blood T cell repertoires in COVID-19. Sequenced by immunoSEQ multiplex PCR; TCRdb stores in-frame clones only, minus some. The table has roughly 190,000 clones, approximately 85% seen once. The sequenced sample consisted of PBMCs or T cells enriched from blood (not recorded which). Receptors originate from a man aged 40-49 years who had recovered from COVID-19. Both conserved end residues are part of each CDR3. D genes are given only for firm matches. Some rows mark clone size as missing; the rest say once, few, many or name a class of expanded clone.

TGTGCCAGCAGAATCAGCGCGGGCAGGGAGACCCAGTACTTC	CASRISAGRETQYF	TRBV2	.	.	TRBJ2-5
TGTGCCAGCAGCGGAGGCGTCGGCGACACCGGGGAGCTGTTTTTT	CASSGGVGDTGELFF	TRBV7-2	.	few	TRBJ2-2
TGTGCCAGCACCAAAGGAGATCCCCAAGAGACCCAGTACTTC	CASTKGDPQETQYF	TRBV6-5	.	.	TRBJ2-5
TGTGCCAGCAAACCCAGATGGGGGCGCGAAGGAGGTTCACCCCTCCACTTT	CASKPRWGREGGSPLHF	TRBV19	.	.	TRBJ1-6
TGTGCCAGCAGCTGGCCGGACAGGGAGATCACTGAAGCTTTCTTT	CASSWPDREITEAFF	TRBV5-8	TRBD1	.	TRBJ1-1
TGTGCCAGCAGTCCACGACCTAGCGGGAGGGCCAGGGATGAGCAGTTCTTC	CASSPRPSGRARDEQFF	TRBV6-2/TRBV6-3	TRBD2	many	TRBJ2-1
TGTGCCAGCACGACAGTGGGTTTGAACACTGAAGCTTTCTTT	CASTTVGLNTEAFF	TRBV5-6	.	.	TRBJ1-1
TGTGCCAGCAGCTCCGGACTGGGCCCCGATACGCAGTATTTT	CASSSGLGPDTQYF	TRBV7-2	.	.	TRBJ2-3
TGTGCCAGCAGCAGCTCCCGGGACAGGGCCTTATATGGCTACACCTTC	CASSSSRDRALYGYTF	TRBV5-6	TRBD1	.	TRBJ1-2
TGTGCCGCAGCTAGCGGGATGACCTACAATGAGCAGTTCTTC	CAAASGMTYNEQFF	TRBV7-8	TRBD2	.	TRBJ2-1
TGTGCCAGCAGTTCCAATAGCGGGAGCGCAGATACGCAGTATTTT	CASSSNSGSADTQYF	TRBV2	TRBD2	once	TRBJ2-3
TGTGCCACCAGTGAAACAGGGGTAGATGGCTACACCTTC	CATSETGVDGYTF	TRBV24-1	TRBD1	.	TRBJ1-2
TGTGCCAGCAGTACTTTCGGGACTTGGAACACCATATATTTT	CASSTFGTWNTIYF	TRBV28	.	few	TRBJ1-3
TGTGCCAGCAGCTTAGGGGACAGGGCAGATACGCAGTATTTT	CASSLGDRADTQYF	TRBV7-3	TRBD1	.	TRBJ2-3
TGTGCCAGCAGTTACGCCCGGGGGGGGGCGAACACTGAAGCTTTCTTT	CASSYARGGANTEAFF	TRBV28	.	.	TRBJ1-1
TGTGCCAGCAGCCAGACAAGTTCGAATTCACCCCTCCACTTT	CASSQTSSNSPLHF	TRBV3-1/TRBV3-2	.	.	TRBJ1-6
TGCGCCAGCAGCTTGGTTGGGGGGAATGAGCAGTTCTTC	CASSLVGGNEQFF	TRBV5-1	.	.	TRBJ2-1
TGCGCCAGCAGCGGGACAGGGCTGGATACGCAGTATTTT	CASSGTGLDTQYF	TRBV5-1	TRBD1	.	TRBJ2-3
TGTGCCAGCGGGACTAGCGGATACAATGAGCAGTTCTTC	CASGTSGYNEQFF	TRBV28	TRBD2	.	TRBJ2-1
TGTGCCTGGAGTTTAAAGGGGCTGAACACTGAAGCTTTCTTT	CAWSLKGLNTEAFF	TRBV30	.	once	TRBJ1-1
TGTGCCAGCAGGCGGCAGGGGAACTACGAGCAGTACTTC	CASRRQGNYEQYF	TRBV6-5	.	.	TRBJ2-7
TGTGCCAGCAGCAAAGGACAGGGATGGGGTTTAACTAATGAAAAACTGTTTTTT	CASSKGQGWGLTNEKLFF	TRBV21-1	.	few	TRBJ1-4
TGTGCCACCAAGGGGGAGACGACTATCGGGGAGCTGTTTTTT	CATKGETTIGELFF	TRBV24-1	.	once	TRBJ2-2
TGCAGCGGCGACCCCGGGACAGGGGGCGCTTCCGGCTACACCTTC	CSGDPGTGGASGYTF	TRBV29-1	TRBD1	few	TRBJ1-2
TGTGCCAGCAGTCTGGGGGGGCGAGGTGAAAAACTGTTTTTT	CASSLGGRGEKLFF	TRBV6-6	.	.	TRBJ1-4
TGTGCCAGCAGCCCCGGGGACAGGGATAGCAATGAGCAGTTCTTC	CASSPGDRDSNEQFF	TRBV7-2	TRBD1	.	TRBJ2-1
TGTGCCAGCAGTTCCCCGGGGGGCACCGGGGAGCTGTTTTTT	CASSSPGGTGELFF	TRBV28	TRBD2	.	TRBJ2-2
TGTGCCAGCAGTTACAACCGGGAATTAGAGGCAGATACGCAGTATTTT	CASSYNRELEADTQYF	TRBV6-2/TRBV6-3	.	.	TRBJ2-3
TGTGCCATCAGTGAGGAGGCTAGCGGGAGCTATGAGCAGTTCTTC	CAISEEASGSYEQFF	TRBV10-3	TRBD2	.	TRBJ2-1
TGTGCCAGCAGTCTAGGGACAGGAGGGTTGGAGACCCAGTACTTC	CASSLGTGGLETQYF	TRBV6-5	TRBD1	.	TRBJ2-5
TGTGCCAGCAGTCCCGGACAGGGGGCATCCTACGAGCAGTACTTC	CASSPGQGASYEQYF	TRBV6-2/TRBV6-3	TRBD1	.	TRBJ2-7
TGTGCCAGCAGTTTAGCGAGGGCTGGAAGCTATGGCTACACCTTC	CASSLARAGSYGYTF	TRBV28	.	.	TRBJ1-2
TGTGCCAGTAGTCCCCGCGGCGGGACCCCCTACGAGCAGTACTTC	CASSPRGGTPYEQYF	TRBV19	.	.	TRBJ2-7
TGTGCCTGGAGTTCCAATACAGGGACTTCACCCCTCCACTTT	CAWSSNTGTSPLHF	TRBV30	.	.	TRBJ1-6
TGTGCCAGCGAGGGGGTTACCAATGAGCAGTTCTTC	CASEGVTNEQFF	TRBV28	.	.	TRBJ2-1
TGTGCCAGCAGCTTGTGGCCGGGAGGGGCCACCTTC	CASSLWPGGATF	TRBV5-4	.	.	TRBJ1-2
TGTGCCAGCAGCTTAGATCCGGGGTCGGGGGGGAGAGATACGCAGTATTTT	CASSLDPGSGGRDTQYF	TRBV11-2	TRBD2	once	TRBJ2-3
TGTGCCAGCAGGACAGGGCCTGAGCAGTTCTTC	CASRTGPEQFF	TRBV6-5	TRBD1	.	TRBJ2-1
TGTGCCAGCAGCCAAGGTCCCCGGGGAGGAGGTGAAAAACTGTTTTTT	CASSQGPRGGGEKLFF	TRBV4-2	.	few	TRBJ1-4
TGCGCCAGCAGCTATTCTACAGGGGGCCAGGCTTTCTTT	CASSYSTGGQAFF	TRBV4-3	TRBD1	.	TRBJ1-1
TGTGCCAGCAGCTTAGGGGCTAGCGGGAGCTACGAGCAGTACTTC	CASSLGASGSYEQYF	TRBV7-2	TRBD2	.	TRBJ2-7
TGTGCCAGCAGTGATAGGACAGCGAACACTGAAGCTTTCTTT	CASSDRTANTEAFF	TRBV2	.	.	TRBJ1-1
TGTGCCAGCAGTTACGGGGCAGGGGGTATGAATCAGCCCCAGCATTTT	CASSYGAGGMNQPQHF	TRBV6-5	TRBD1	.	TRBJ1-5
TGTGCCAGCAGCTTAAGCTTAGGGGATGAGCAGTTCTTC	CASSLSLGDEQFF	TRBV7-9	.	.	TRBJ2-1
TGCGCCAGCAGCCAAGAACCGGGTAACTATGGCTACACCTTC	CASSQEPGNYGYTF	TRBV4-3	.	.	TRBJ1-2
TGTGCCAGCAGTTACTACAGGGGGCGCAGCAATCAGCCCCAGCATTTT	CASSYYRGRSNQPQHF	TRBV6-6	TRBD1	.	TRBJ1-5
TGTGCCAGCAGAGATTCGGGGGTATCTCGAGAGACCCAGTACTTC	CASRDSGVSRETQYF	TRBV6-5	.	.	TRBJ2-5
TGTGCCAGCAGCGAACAGGGGGCAGGAACTGGAAACACCATATATTTT	CASSEQGAGTGNTIYF	TRBV7-3	TRBD1	.	TRBJ1-3
TGTGCCAGCAGTTCGTCAGGGGGCACTGAAGCTTTCTTT	CASSSSGGTEAFF	TRBV12-3/TRBV12-4	TRBD1	.	TRBJ1-1
TGTGCCAGTAGTATGACAGGGGAATATGGAAAACTGTTTTTT	CASSMTGEYGKLFF	TRBV19	TRBD1	.	TRBJ1-4
TGTGCCAGCAGATTAGGGACAGGTGGGCGACCCCTCCACTTT	CASRLGTGGRPLHF	TRBV6-5	TRBD1	.	TRBJ1-6
TGTGCCATCAGACCGGGACTTGGGGGTGAAAAACTGTTTTTT	CAIRPGLGGEKLFF	TRBV10-3	.	.	TRBJ1-4
TGTGCCAGCAAGGGAGGACGGCTCACTGAAGCTTTCTTT	CASKGGRLTEAFF	TRBV27	.	.	TRBJ1-1
TGTGCCAGTAGTACGACAGTTGATTATGGCTACACCTTC	CASSTTVDYGYTF	TRBV19	.	.	TRBJ1-2
TGTGCCAGCAGCGTAGGTGTTTCAGGGAATACCTACAATGAGCAGTTCTTC	CASSVGVSGNTYNEQFF	TRBV9	.	.	TRBJ2-1
TGCAGCGTTGAAGACGGGGGGCGCGGGTCACCCCTCCACTTT	CSVEDGGRGSPLHF	TRBV29-1	.	.	TRBJ1-6
TGTGCCAGCCGGCGTGGGGCAGTTGGAACGAACACTGAAGCTTTCTTT	CASRRGAVGTNTEAFF	TRBV2	.	.	TRBJ1-1
TGTGCCAGCAGTGAATGGGCGGGAGTTCCAGATACGCAGTATTTT	CASSEWAGVPDTQYF	TRBV6-1	TRBD2	.	TRBJ2-3
TGTGCCAGCATCGCAGGTACAACAGATACGCAGTATTTT	CASIAGTTDTQYF	TRBV12-3/TRBV12-4	.	.	TRBJ2-3